A selection of T cell receptor beta chains follows, all from one sample in a study of shared clonotypes between healthy human individuals. Libraries were prepared by immunoSEQ multiplex PCR; TCRdb keeps only in-frame clonotypes and omits some of them. The sample lists roughly 1,000,000 clones, 78% occurring once. The specimen sequenced was memory CD4+ T cells from PBMCs. Receptors originate from a man aged 18 to 29 in good health. Some clones in this sample may be carry-over from other donors' samples. CDR3s include the opening cysteine and the closing phenylalanine or tryptophan. Fields, in order: clone size, D gene, J gene, V gene, CDR3 DNA, CDR3 protein. D genes are given only for firm matches. Clone size, where shown, is once, few, many, or a class for clones that have expanded.

clone size: once; D gene: TRBD2; J gene: TRBJ2-7; V gene: TRBV28; CDR3 DNA: TGTGCCAGCAGCACCCCGGGCGGGAGGTCTCGGGAGCAGTACTTC; CDR3 protein: CASSTPGGRSREQYF
clone size: NA; D gene: NA; J gene: TRBJ2-6; V gene: TRBV6-5; CDR3 DNA: TGTGCCAGCAGTGCCGTGAGCTCTGGGGCCAACGTCCTGACTTTC; CDR3 protein: CASSAVSSGANVLTF
clone size: NA; D gene: NA; J gene: TRBJ2-7; V gene: TRBV19; CDR3 DNA: TGTGCCAGTAGTATAGCCCCCCTTGGGGGATGGGAGCAGTACTTC; CDR3 protein: CASSIAPLGGWEQYF
clone size: few; D gene: NA; J gene: TRBJ2-3; V gene: TRBV7-6; CDR3 DNA: TGTGCCAGCAGCTCCTTGGCAGGCCGGACAGATACGCAGTATTTT; CDR3 protein: CASSSLAGRTDTQYF
clone size: NA; D gene: TRBD2; J gene: TRBJ2-1; V gene: TRBV25-1; CDR3 DNA: TGTGCCAGCAGTGAATTGGGGGGAGGGCCTAACAATGAGCAGTTCTTC; CDR3 protein: CASSELGGGPNNEQFF
clone size: NA; D gene: NA; J gene: TRBJ1-5; V gene: TRBV19; CDR3 DNA: TGTGCCAGTAGTGCCAAGGGTTATAGCAATCAGCCCCAGCATTTT; CDR3 protein: CASSAKGYSNQPQHF
clone size: few; D gene: TRBD1; J gene: TRBJ1-2; V gene: TRBV5-6; CDR3 DNA: TGTGCCAGCATCCTGGGACAGGGGGCGAGTTGGTATGGCTACACCTTC; CDR3 protein: CASILGQGASWYGYTF
clone size: NA; D gene: NA; J gene: TRBJ2-7; V gene: TRBV28; CDR3 DNA: TGTGCCAGCAGTTTAGCAAATACCTACGAGCAGTACTTC; CDR3 protein: CASSLANTYEQYF
clone size: NA; D gene: NA; J gene: TRBJ2-7; V gene: TRBV14; CDR3 DNA: TGTGCCAGCAGCCGGGGACTGACCTACGAGCAGTACTTC; CDR3 protein: CASSRGLTYEQYF
clone size: NA; D gene: NA; J gene: TRBJ2-1; V gene: TRBV9; CDR3 DNA: TGTGCCAGCAGTGGTGGGGGGGGCCCCTACAATGAGCAGTTCTTC; CDR3 protein: CASSGGGGPYNEQFF
clone size: NA; D gene: NA; J gene: TRBJ1-2; V gene: TRBV28; CDR3 DNA: TGTGCCAGCAGTTGGACGGCCCCTGTCTATGGCTACACCTTC; CDR3 protein: CASSWTAPVYGYTF
clone size: NA; D gene: TRBD1; J gene: TRBJ1-2; V gene: TRBV6-6; CDR3 DNA: TGTGCCAGCAGTCCGCGGGACAGAGCCTTCGGGGGCTACACCTTC; CDR3 protein: CASSPRDRAFGGYTF
clone size: NA; D gene: NA; J gene: TRBJ1-2; V gene: TRBV6-1; CDR3 DNA: TGTGCCAGCAGTGAAGCAAGGGGCTACACCTTC; CDR3 protein: CASSEARGYTF
clone size: few; D gene: NA; J gene: TRBJ1-2; V gene: TRBV9; CDR3 DNA: TGTGCCAGCAGTTTCAGCTTAGTACAGACCAACTATGGCTACACCTTC; CDR3 protein: CASSFSLVQTNYGYTF
clone size: many; D gene: NA; J gene: TRBJ1-4; V gene: TRBV27; CDR3 DNA: TGTGCCAGCAGACCACTCGGGGGCCGAACTAATGAAAAACTGTTTTTT; CDR3 protein: CASRPLGGRTNEKLFF
clone size: NA; D gene: TRBD2; J gene: TRBJ2-1; V gene: TRBV5-4; CDR3 DNA: TGTGCCAGCAGCTTGGCCAATAGCGGGAGAAGGGATGAGCAGTTCTTC; CDR3 protein: CASSLANSGRRDEQFF
clone size: NA; D gene: NA; J gene: TRBJ2-1; V gene: TRBV7-9; CDR3 DNA: TGTGCCAGCAGCGCCTTCGGGGGCATATACAATGAGCAGTTCTTC; CDR3 protein: CASSAFGGIYNEQFF
clone size: NA; D gene: NA; J gene: TRBJ1-1; V gene: TRBV27; CDR3 DNA: TGTGCCTGCTCACCCTCCGGACAGTCGAGGAATGCTGAAGCTTTCTTT; CDR3 protein: CACSPSGQSRNAEAFF
clone size: many; D gene: NA; J gene: TRBJ2-5; V gene: TRBV5-4; CDR3 DNA: TGTGCCAGCAGCCCCCTGGACATCGGCAGGGGCCCCCAAGAGACCCAGTACTTC; CDR3 protein: CASSPLDIGRGPQETQYF
clone size: NA; D gene: TRBD1; J gene: TRBJ2-1; V gene: TRBV5-1; CDR3 DNA: TGCGCCAGCAGCCTGGGCCCCGGGACAGGGGGCCTGGATGAGCAGTTCTTC; CDR3 protein: CASSLGPGTGGLDEQFF
clone size: NA; D gene: TRBD1; J gene: TRBJ1-1; V gene: TRBV6-5; CDR3 DNA: TGTGCCAGCAGTTACTCGTCACAGGGGAGAACTGAAGCTTTCTTT; CDR3 protein: CASSYSSQGRTEAFF
clone size: NA; D gene: TRBD1; J gene: TRBJ2-7; V gene: TRBV6-6; CDR3 DNA: TGTGCCAGCAGTTACAGGGGGCCTACCTACGAGCAGTACTTC; CDR3 protein: CASSYRGPTYEQYF
clone size: NA; D gene: TRBD1; J gene: TRBJ1-1; V gene: TRBV18; CDR3 DNA: TGTGCCAGCTCACCACTCGGGACAGGGTGGACTGAAGCTTTCTTT; CDR3 protein: CASSPLGTGWTEAFF
clone size: many; D gene: NA; J gene: TRBJ1-2; V gene: TRBV10-3; CDR3 DNA: TGTGCCATCAGTGAGGAAGGGGAAGGTGGCTACACCTTC; CDR3 protein: CAISEEGEGGYTF
clone size: NA; D gene: NA; J gene: TRBJ1-2; V gene: TRBV20-1; CDR3 DNA: TGCAGTGCTAGCCCCCACACCTTC; CDR3 protein: CSASPHTF
clone size: NA; D gene: TRBD2; J gene: TRBJ2-1; V gene: TRBV28; CDR3 DNA: TGTGCCAGCAGGATCCAAAGGGCTAGCGGTAACAATGAGCAGTTCTTC; CDR3 protein: CASRIQRASGNNEQFF
clone size: NA; D gene: NA; J gene: TRBJ2-3; V gene: TRBV19; CDR3 DNA: TGTGCCAGTAGAATCCAAGGCAGCACAGATACGCAGTATTTT; CDR3 protein: CASRIQGSTDTQYF
clone size: NA; D gene: NA; J gene: TRBJ1-1; V gene: TRBV28; CDR3 DNA: TGTGCCAGCAGTTCGCCTATAGGGGGACCGGACACTGAAGCTTTCTTT; CDR3 protein: CASSSPIGGPDTEAFF
clone size: NA; D gene: NA; J gene: TRBJ2-3; V gene: TRBV7-2; CDR3 DNA: TGTGCCAGCAGCCCTGGGGCCGGGTCAGATACGCAGTATTTT; CDR3 protein: CASSPGAGSDTQYF
clone size: few; D gene: TRBD2; J gene: TRBJ2-1; V gene: TRBV29-1; CDR3 DNA: TGCAGCGTTAATGGAGGACTAGCGGGAGATGATGAGCAGTTCTTC; CDR3 protein: CSVNGGLAGDDEQFF
clone size: NA; D gene: TRBD2; J gene: TRBJ2-7; V gene: TRBV10-2; CDR3 DNA: TGCGCCAGCAGGGTAGCGGGTGTCCACGAGCAGTACTTC; CDR3 protein: CASRVAGVHEQYF
clone size: NA; D gene: NA; J gene: TRBJ2-1; V gene: TRBV9; CDR3 DNA: TGTGCCAGCAGCCCTGCGTACGGCGAGAGGGAGGTTAATTTGGGGCAGTTCTTC; CDR3 protein: CASSPAYGEREVNLGQFF
clone size: NA; D gene: TRBD2; J gene: TRBJ2-7; V gene: TRBV5-4; CDR3 DNA: TGTGCCAGCAGTCGGGACTACTACGAGCAGTACTTC; CDR3 protein: CASSRDYYEQYF
clone size: NA; D gene: TRBD2; J gene: TRBJ2-7; V gene: TRBV13; CDR3 DNA: TGTGCCAGCAGCTTAACCCCGGGTCTAGCGGGAGGGCTCTCGCATCGCGAGCAGTACTTC; CDR3 protein: CASSLTPGLAGGLSHREQYF
clone size: NA; D gene: NA; J gene: TRBJ2-1; V gene: TRBV4-2; CDR3 DNA: TGTGCCAGCAGGCTAATAGATGAGCAGTTCTTC; CDR3 protein: CASRLIDEQFF
clone size: once; D gene: TRBD1; J gene: TRBJ2-3; V gene: TRBV9; CDR3 DNA: TGTGCCAGCAGCGTAGGGGGACAGGGGGCAGATACGCAGTATTTT; CDR3 protein: CASSVGGQGADTQYF
clone size: NA; D gene: NA; J gene: TRBJ1-5; V gene: TRBV10-3; CDR3 DNA: TGTGCCATCAGTGAGTCTGGATTCGCAGGGACGGATCAGCCCCAGCATTTT; CDR3 protein: CAISESGFAGTDQPQHF
clone size: NA; D gene: NA; J gene: TRBJ2-5; V gene: TRBV7-2; CDR3 DNA: TGTGCCAGCAGCCCAACAGCCGCCCAAGAGACCCAGTACTTC; CDR3 protein: CASSPTAAQETQYF
clone size: NA; D gene: NA; J gene: TRBJ1-1; V gene: TRBV10-3; CDR3 DNA: TGTGCCATCTCTGAACCGGGACGCCCGGGAGGGACTGAAGCTTTCTTT; CDR3 protein: CAISEPGRPGGTEAFF
clone size: NA; D gene: TRBD2; J gene: TRBJ2-7; V gene: TRBV18; CDR3 DNA: TGTGCCAGCTCACCCGCTAGCGGAAGGGGCTACGAGCAGTACTTC; CDR3 protein: CASSPASGRGYEQYF
clone size: NA; D gene: NA; J gene: TRBJ1-3; V gene: TRBV6-1; CDR3 DNA: TGTGCCAGCAGTGAAGGGACCTCTGGAAACACCATATATTTT; CDR3 protein: CASSEGTSGNTIYF